This paragraph reports one T cell receptor (beta chain). The PCR had 60 Vbeta and 13 Jbeta primers. Clones were read by immunoSEQ multiplex PCR, and TCRdb kept only the in-frame ones, dropping some. This sample has about 150,000 clones, with more than 60% found just once. This specimen comes from a study of cytomegalovirus exposure and HLA in healthy donors. The CDR3 consists of 15 residues. Trimming took 0 bases from V and 5 from J, leaving 13 bases between them. Per the germline V gene, CDR1 is MGHRA and CDR2 is YSYEKL. The chain links TRBV4-1 to TRBJ1-1; D is undetermined. Material: PBMCs. This TCR derives from a middle-aged man in good health and CMV-seropositive. The CDR3 DNA sequence: TGCGCCAGCAGCCAAGAAACGGGAGGGCCGACTGAAGCTTTCTTT. Protein product: CASSQETGGPTEAFF.